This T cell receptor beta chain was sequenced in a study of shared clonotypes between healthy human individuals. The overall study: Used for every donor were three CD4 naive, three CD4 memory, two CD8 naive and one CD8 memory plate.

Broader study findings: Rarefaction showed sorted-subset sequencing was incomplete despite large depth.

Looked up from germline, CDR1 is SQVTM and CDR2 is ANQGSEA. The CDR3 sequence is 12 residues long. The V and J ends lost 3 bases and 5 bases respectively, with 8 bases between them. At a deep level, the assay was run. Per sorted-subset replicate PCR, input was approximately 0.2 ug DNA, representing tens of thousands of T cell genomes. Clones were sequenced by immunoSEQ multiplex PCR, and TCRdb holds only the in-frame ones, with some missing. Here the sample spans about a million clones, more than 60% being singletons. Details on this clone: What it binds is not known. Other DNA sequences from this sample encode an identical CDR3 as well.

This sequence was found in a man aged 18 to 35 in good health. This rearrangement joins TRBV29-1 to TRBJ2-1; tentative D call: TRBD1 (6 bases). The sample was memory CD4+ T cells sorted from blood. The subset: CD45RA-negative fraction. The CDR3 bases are TGCAGCGTTGACAGGGGTGACAATGAGCAGTTCTTC. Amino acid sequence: CSVDRGDNEQFF.